One sample yielded the 9 T cell receptor beta chains listed below, sequenced in a study of graft-versus-host responses after intestinal transplantation. Which antigens these TCRs recognize remains unknown. Some clones are missing from TCRdb's copy, which holds only in-frame ones; the method was immunoSEQ multiplex PCR. The table records over 100,000 clones, about 92% of them present only once. The sample in question was unstimulated CD8+ T cells sorted from spleen or lymph node cells, obtained before transplant. The receptors were gathered from a human donor who was the organ donor for an intestinal transplant.

This sequence joins TRBV4-3 and TRBJ1-1; D remains unclear. CDR1 is LGHNA and CDR2 is YSLEER in the germline V gene. CDR3 size: 14 residues. The V end lost 0 bases, the J end lost 6 bases, and 11 bases lay between the germline ends. Here the CDR3 reads CASSQESGSAEAFF. The CDR3, as DNA: TGCGCCAGCAGCCAAGAATCCGGGAGCGCTGAAGCTTTCTTT.

V usage is TRBV27 and J usage is TRBJ1-5; 12 nucleotides agree with TRBD1. This CDR3 is 17 amino acids long. After removal of 5 bases from V and 6 bases from J, the junction contained 11 bases not matched to a gene. Germline V gives CDR1 MNHEY, CDR2 SMNVEV (reference sequence). The CDR3 spells CASSPGTGGSRSQPQHF. CDR3 DNA: TGTGCCAGCAGTCCTGGGACAGGGGGCTCTAGGAGTCAGCCCCAGCATTTT.

The sample holds a few counts of this clone. CDR3 nucleotides: TGTGCCAGCTACAACTTACAGGGCAACACCGGGGAGCTGTTTTTT. Protein: CASYNLQGNTGELFF. The genes are TRBV2 and TRBJ2-2; D is perhaps TRBD1 (6 bases). In germline, CDR1 is SNHLY, CDR2 FYNNEI. The CDR3 covers 15 residues. Trimming left V 8 bases short and J 2 bases short, with 15 bases between. Full variable domain (rest looked up from reference TRBV2 and TRBJ2-2): EPEVTQTPSHQVTQMGQEVILRCVPISNHLYFYWYRQILGQKVEFLVSFYNNEISEKSEIFDDQFSVERPDGSNFTLKIRSTKLEDSAMYFCASYNLQGNTGELFFGEGSRLTVL.

To note about this clone: Other nucleotide sequences from this sample produce the same CDR3. This rearrangement joins TRBV9 to TRBJ2-7, with D perhaps assigned TRBD1 or TRBD2 (5 bases each). The V end lost 4 bases, the J end lost 5 bases, and 19 bases lay between the germline ends. CDR3 length equals 15 residues. The germline V gene has CDR1 SGDLS and CDR2 YYNGEE. For the CDR3, the DNA is TGTGCCAGCAGCCCCAGTGCCGTCGGGGCCCACGAGCAGTACTTC. It encodes CASSPSAVGAHEQYF.

The J gene is TRBJ2-7, the V gene TRBV10-3, with D hard to call. The CDR3 is made up of 13 amino acids. Trimming took off 8 bases at V and 2 bases at J, with 13 bases between the two ends. CDR1 and CDR2 (germline): ENHRY, SYGVKD. Here the CDR3 DNA reads TGTGCCATCCTAGACGTCCGAACCTACGAGCAGTACTTC. It yields the protein CAILDVRTYEQYF.

The rearrangement joins TRBV10-2 to TRBJ2-6; 9 bases match TRBD1. V lost 6 bases, J lost 2 bases, and 2 bases stayed unmatched. Germline CDR1 and CDR2: WSHSY and SAAADI. The CDR3 consists of 15 residues. The CDR3 reads CASSRTGAGANVLTF. CDR3 DNA sequence: TGCGCCAGCAGCCGGACAGGGGCTGGGGCCAACGTCCTGACTTTC.

The V call is TRBV28, the J call TRBJ2-7, with TRBD1 matching 9 bases. CDR3 size: 15 residues. The germline CDR1 and CDR2 sequences are MDHEN and SYDVKM. V dropped 2 bases and J dropped 6; count of bases not matched to a gene: 8. The CDR3: CASSLVSQGAIEQYF. Written as DNA, the CDR3 is TGTGCCAGCAGTTTAGTATCACAGGGGGCTATCGAGCAGTACTTC.

The chain has TRBV6-9 and TRBJ1-4, with 7 nucleotides matching TRBD1. The CDR3 sequence is 15 residues long. CDR1 and CDR2 from the germline V gene are MNHGY and SVAAGI. V was pared by 3 bases and J by 1 base, with 2 bases of the junction left unmatched. The CDR3 nucleotides are TGTGCCAGCAGTTACCGACAGGGAACTAATGAAAAACTGTTTTTT. This gives the protein CASSYRQGTNEKLFF.

The V and J genes are TRBV10-2 and TRBJ1-1; TRBD1 might be the D (5 bases). The CDR3 runs 13 residues. The V end lost 5 bases, the J end lost 5 bases, and 12 bases lay between the germline ends. CDR1 is WSHSY and CDR2 is SAAADI in the germline V gene. The CDR3 nucleotides are TGCGCCAGCAGTTTGGGGGGGGGTACTGAAGCTTTCTTT. It yields the protein CASSLGGGTEAFF.